Shown below are 3 T cell receptor beta chains from a single sample sequenced in a study of identical twins. TCRdb reprocessed the 5' RACE reads via MiXCR and lists one record per CDR3 protein. In the table there are some 560,000 distinct CDR3 sequences, 9.6% of which are singletons. The data also belong to a second study, concerning yellow fever vaccine responses in identical twins.

Input material: PBMCs. These receptor sequences come from a woman aged 18-29 years in good health.

CDR3 coding DNA: TGCAGTGCTAGCTCAGGGGGGACCTACGAGCAGTACTTC. Its translation is CSASSGGTYEQYF. This chain joins TRBV20-1 and TRBJ2-7, with D maybe TRBD1 (7 bases). V lost 3 bases, J lost 2 bases, and 11 bases lay in between. Germline CDR1 and CDR2: DFQATT and SNEGSKA (reference sequence). The CDR3 is 13 residues long.

Notes on this clonotype: The junction departs from the called germline gene at one end, perhaps through a read error. This sequence joins TRBV20-1 and TRBJ2-5, with unresolved D. Germline V gene data show CDR1 as DFQATT and CDR2 as SNEGSKA (reference sequence). This CDR3 comprises 15 residues. DNA of the CDR3: TGCAGTGCTAGCGGCGTGAGCCCTAAACGAGAGACCCTGTACTTC. Translation: CSASGVSPKRETLYF.

This clonotype was observed a handful of times. V and J are TRBV20-1 and TRBJ2-7, with D maybe TRBD2 (5 bases). CDR3 length equals 14 residues. The germline V and J ends were trimmed by 6 bases and 2 bases, with 17 bases remaining between them. The V gene's germline CDR1 is DFQATT and CDR2 SNEGSKA (reference sequence). The CDR3 reads CSATDSPDPYEQYF. CDR3 coding DNA: TGCAGTGCCACGGACTCCCCAGACCCCTACGAGCAGTACTTC.